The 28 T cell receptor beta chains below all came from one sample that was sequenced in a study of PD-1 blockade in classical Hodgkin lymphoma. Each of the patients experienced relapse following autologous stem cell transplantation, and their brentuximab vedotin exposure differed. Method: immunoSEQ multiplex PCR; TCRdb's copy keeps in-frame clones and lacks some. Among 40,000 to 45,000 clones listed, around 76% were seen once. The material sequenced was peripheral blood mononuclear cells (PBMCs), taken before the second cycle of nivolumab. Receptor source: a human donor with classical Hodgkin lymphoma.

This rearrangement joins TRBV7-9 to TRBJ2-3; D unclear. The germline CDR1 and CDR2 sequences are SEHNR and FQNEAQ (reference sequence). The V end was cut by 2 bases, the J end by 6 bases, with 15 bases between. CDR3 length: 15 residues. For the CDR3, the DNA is TGTGCCAGCAGCTTACTTGGGCCCACCTCCGATACGCAGTATTTT. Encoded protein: CASSLLGPTSDTQYF.

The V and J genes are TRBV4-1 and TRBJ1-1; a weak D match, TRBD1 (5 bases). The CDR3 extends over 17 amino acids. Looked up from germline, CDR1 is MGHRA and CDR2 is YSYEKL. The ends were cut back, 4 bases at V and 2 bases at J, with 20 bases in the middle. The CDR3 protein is CASSPPLGTSTNTEAFF. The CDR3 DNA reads TGCGCCAGCAGCCCTCCCCTGGGGACCTCTACAAACACTGAAGCTTTCTTT.

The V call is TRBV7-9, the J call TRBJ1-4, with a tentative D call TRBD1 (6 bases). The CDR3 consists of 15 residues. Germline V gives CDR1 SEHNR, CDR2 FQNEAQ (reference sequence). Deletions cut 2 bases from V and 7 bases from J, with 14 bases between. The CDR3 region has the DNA TGTGCCAGCAGCTTATCACAGGGTCGGGGTGAAAAACTGTTTTTT. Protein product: CASSLSQGRGEKLFF.

CDR3 DNA: TGTGCCTGGAGTACGGGACAGGGAAAAAACATTCAGTACTTC. Translation: CAWSTGQGKNIQYF. The chain has TRBV30 and TRBJ2-4; 9 nucleotides match TRBD1. The CDR3 extends over 14 amino acids. V gave up 2 bases and J gave up 4 bases; unmatched junction bases: 3. The germline gives CDR1 GTSNPN, CDR2 SVGIG (reference sequence).

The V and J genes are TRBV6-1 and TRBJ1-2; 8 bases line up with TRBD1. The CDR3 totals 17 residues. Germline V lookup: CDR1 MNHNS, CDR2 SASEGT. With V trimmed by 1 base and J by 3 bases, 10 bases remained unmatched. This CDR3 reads CASSEVLRTGKDYGYTF. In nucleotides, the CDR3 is TGTGCCAGCAGTGAAGTTCTCAGGACAGGGAAAGACTATGGCTACACCTTC.

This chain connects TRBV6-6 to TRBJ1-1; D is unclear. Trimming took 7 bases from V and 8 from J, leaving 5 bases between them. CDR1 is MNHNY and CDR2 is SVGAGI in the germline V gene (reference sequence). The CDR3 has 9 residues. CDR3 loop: CASTQEAFF. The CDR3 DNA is TGTGCCAGCACTCAGGAAGCTTTCTTT.

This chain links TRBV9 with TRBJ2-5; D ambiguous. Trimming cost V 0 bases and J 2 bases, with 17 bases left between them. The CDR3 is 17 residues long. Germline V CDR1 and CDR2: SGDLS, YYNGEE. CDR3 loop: CASSVGGIFTPQETQYF. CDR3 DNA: TGTGCCAGCAGCGTAGGGGGAATCTTCACTCCACAAGAGACCCAGTACTTC.

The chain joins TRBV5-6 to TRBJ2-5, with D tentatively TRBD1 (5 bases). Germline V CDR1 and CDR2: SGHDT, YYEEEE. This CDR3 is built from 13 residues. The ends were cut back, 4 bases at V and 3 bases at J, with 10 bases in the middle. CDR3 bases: TGTGCCAGCAGCGGAACAGGCGAAGAGACCCAGTACTTC. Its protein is CASSGTGEETQYF.

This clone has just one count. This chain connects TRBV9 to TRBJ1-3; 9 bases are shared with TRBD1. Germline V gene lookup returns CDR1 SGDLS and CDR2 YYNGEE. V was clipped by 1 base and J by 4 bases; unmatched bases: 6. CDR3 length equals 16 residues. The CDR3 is CASSVQTGGIGNTIYF. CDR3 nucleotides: TGTGCCAGCAGCGTACAAACAGGGGGCATAGGAAACACCATATATTTT.

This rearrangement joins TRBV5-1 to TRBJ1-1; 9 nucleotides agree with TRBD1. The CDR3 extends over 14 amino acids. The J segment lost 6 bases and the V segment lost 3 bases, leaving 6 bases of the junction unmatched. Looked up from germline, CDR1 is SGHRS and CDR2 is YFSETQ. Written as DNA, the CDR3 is TGCGCCAGCAGCTCGGGGACAGGGAGGCCTGAAGCTTTCTTT. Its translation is CASSSGTGRPEAFF.

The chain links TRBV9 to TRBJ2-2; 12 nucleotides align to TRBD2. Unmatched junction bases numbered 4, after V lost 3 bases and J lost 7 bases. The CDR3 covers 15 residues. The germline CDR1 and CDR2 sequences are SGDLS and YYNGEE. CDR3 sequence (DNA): TGTGCCAGCAGCGAGACTAGCGGGAGTGTCGGGGAGCTGTTTTTT. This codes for CASSETSGSVGELFF.

CDR3 protein: CASSLGGSVGNTIYF. The CDR3 nucleotides are TGTGCCAGCAGCCTGGGGGGGTCCGTTGGGAACACCATATATTTT. V is TRBV6-5 and J is TRBJ1-3, with D possibly being TRBD1 (5 bases). The CDR3 spans 15 residues. The V gene's germline CDR1 is MNHEY and CDR2 SVGAGI. Trimming shortened V by 6 bases and J by 7 bases, and 19 bases separated the two germline ends.

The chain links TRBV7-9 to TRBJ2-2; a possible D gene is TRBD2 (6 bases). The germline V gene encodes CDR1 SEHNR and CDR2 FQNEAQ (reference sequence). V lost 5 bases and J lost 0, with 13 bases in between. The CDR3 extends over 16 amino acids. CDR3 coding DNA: TGTGCCAGCAGCCCCCTAGCGTCCGCGAACACCGGGGAGCTGTTTTTT. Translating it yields CASSPLASANTGELFF.

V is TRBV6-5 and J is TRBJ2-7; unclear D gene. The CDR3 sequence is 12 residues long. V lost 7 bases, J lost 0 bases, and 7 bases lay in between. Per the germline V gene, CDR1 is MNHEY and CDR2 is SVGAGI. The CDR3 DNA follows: TGTGCCAGCAAGTTGAGCTCCTACGAGCAGTACTTC. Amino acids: CASKLSSYEQYF.

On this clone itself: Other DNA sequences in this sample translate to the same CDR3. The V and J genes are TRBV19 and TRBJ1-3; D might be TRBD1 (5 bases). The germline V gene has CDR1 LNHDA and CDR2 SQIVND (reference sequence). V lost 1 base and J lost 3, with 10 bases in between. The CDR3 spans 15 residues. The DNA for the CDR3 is TGTGCCAGTAGTATAGGCGGGACTGTTGGAAACACCATATATTTT. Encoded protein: CASSIGGTVGNTIYF.

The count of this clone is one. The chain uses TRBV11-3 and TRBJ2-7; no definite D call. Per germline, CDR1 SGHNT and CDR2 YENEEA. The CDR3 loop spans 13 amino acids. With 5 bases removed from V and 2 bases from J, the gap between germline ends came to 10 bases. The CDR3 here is CASSKTGTYEQYF. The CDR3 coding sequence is TGTGCCAGCAGCAAAACCGGAACCTACGAGCAGTACTTC.

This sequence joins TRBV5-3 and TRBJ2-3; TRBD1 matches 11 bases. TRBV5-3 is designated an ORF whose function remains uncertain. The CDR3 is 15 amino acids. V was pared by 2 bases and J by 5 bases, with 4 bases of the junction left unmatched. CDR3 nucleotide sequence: TGTGCCAGAAGCTTCGGACAGGGGGCGCGAGATACGCAGTATTTT. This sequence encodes CARSFGQGARDTQYF.

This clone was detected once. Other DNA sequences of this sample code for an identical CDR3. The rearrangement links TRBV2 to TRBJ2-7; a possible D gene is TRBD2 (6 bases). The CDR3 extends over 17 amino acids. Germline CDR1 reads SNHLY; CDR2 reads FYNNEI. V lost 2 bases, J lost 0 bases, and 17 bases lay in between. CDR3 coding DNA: TGTGCCAGCAGTGAATGGATCGGGGGATCAAGCTCCTACGAGCAGTACTTC. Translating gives CASSEWIGGSSSYEQYF.

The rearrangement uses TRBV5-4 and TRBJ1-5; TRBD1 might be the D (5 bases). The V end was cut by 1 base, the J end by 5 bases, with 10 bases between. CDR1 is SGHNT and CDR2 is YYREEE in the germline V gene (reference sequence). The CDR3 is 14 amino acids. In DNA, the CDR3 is TGTGCCAGCAGCTTGCCAGGGAACGATCAGCCCCAGCATTTT. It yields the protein CASSLPGNDQPQHF.

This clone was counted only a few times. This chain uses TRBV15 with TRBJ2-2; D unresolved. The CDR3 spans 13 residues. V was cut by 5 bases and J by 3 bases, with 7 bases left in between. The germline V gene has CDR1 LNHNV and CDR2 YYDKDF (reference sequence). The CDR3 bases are TGTGCCACCAGCCTCCAATACACCGGGGAGCTGTTTTTT. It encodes CATSLQYTGELFF.

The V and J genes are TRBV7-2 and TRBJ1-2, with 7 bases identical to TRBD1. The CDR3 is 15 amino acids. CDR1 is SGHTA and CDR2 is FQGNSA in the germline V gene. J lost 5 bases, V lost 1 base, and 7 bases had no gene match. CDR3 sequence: CASSLVSGTEYGYTF. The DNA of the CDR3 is TGTGCCAGCAGCTTAGTATCCGGGACAGAGTATGGCTACACCTTC.

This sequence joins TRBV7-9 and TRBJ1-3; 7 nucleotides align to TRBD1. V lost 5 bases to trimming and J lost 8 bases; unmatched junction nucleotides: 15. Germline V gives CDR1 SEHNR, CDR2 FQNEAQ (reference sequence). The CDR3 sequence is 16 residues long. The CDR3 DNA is TGTGCCAGCAGCATGAAAAGACAGGGAGTCACCGACACCATATATTTT. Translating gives CASSMKRQGVTDTIYF.

The chain's CDR3 is CASSGANRNNEQFF. CDR3 nucleotide sequence: TGTGCCAGCAGTGGGGCTAATAGAAACAATGAGCAGTTCTTC. The V and J genes are TRBV7-9 and TRBJ2-1, with TRBD1 as a possible D gene (5 bases). Trimming left V 6 bases short and J 5 bases short, with 14 bases between. CDR1 is SEHNR and CDR2 is FQNEAQ in the germline V gene (reference sequence). The CDR3 consists of 14 residues. Together with reference TRBV7-9 and TRBJ2-1, the CDR3 gives the full variable domain: DTGVSQNPRHKITKRGQNVTFRCDPISEHNRLYWYRQTLGQGPEFLTYFQNEAQLEKSRLLSDRFSAERPKGSFSTLEIQRTEQGDSAMYLCASSGANRNNEQFFGPGTRLTVL.

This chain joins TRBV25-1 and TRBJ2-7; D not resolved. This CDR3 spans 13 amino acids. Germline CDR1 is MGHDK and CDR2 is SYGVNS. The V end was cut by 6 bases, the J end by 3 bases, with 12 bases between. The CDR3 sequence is CASRTQTNYEQYF. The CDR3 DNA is TGTGCCAGCAGAACGCAAACCAACTACGAGCAGTACTTC.

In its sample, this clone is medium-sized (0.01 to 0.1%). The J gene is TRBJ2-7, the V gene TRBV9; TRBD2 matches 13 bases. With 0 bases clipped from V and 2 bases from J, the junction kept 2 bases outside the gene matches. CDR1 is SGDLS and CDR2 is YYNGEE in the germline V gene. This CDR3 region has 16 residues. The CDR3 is CASSVGTSGGTYEQYF. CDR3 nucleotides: TGTGCCAGCAGCGTAGGGACTAGCGGGGGAACCTACGAGCAGTACTTC.

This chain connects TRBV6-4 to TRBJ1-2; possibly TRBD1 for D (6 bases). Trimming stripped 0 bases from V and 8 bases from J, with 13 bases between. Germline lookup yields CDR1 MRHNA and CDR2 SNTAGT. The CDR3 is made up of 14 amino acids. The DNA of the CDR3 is TGTGCCAGCAGTGACTCTTTCGACAGGAGGGGCTACACCTTC. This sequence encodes CASSDSFDRRGYTF.

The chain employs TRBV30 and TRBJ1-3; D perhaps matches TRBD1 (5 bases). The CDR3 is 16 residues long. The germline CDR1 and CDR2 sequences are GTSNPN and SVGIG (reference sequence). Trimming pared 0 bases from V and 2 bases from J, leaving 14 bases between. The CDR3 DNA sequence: TGTGCCTGGAGTGTTTGGGGCAGGGTGGCTGGAAACACCATATATTTT. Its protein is CAWSVWGRVAGNTIYF.

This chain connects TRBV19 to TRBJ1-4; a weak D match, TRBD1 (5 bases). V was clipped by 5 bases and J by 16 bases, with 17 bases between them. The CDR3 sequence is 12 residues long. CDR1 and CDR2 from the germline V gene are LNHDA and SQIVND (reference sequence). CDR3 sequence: CASSFKAGLPFF. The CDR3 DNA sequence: TGTGCCAGTAGTTTCAAGGCAGGGCTTCCGTTTTTT.